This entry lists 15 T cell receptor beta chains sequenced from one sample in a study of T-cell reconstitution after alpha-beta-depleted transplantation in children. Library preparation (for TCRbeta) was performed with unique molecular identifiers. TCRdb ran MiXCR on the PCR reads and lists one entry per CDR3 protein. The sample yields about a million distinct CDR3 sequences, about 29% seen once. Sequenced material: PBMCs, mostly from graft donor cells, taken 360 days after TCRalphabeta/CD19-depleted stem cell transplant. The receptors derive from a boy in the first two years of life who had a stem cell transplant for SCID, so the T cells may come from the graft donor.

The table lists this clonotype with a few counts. The CDR3 region has the DNA TGCGCCAGCAGCTTGGCGGGACAGATGAACGAAAAACTGTTTTTT. It codes for CASSLAGQMNEKLFF. The chain links TRBV5-1 to TRBJ1-4; 7 bases agree with TRBD1. The CDR3 extends over 15 amino acids. The germline gives CDR1 SGHRS, CDR2 YFSETQ. After removal of 0 bases from V and 8 bases from J, the junction contained 7 bases not matched to a gene.

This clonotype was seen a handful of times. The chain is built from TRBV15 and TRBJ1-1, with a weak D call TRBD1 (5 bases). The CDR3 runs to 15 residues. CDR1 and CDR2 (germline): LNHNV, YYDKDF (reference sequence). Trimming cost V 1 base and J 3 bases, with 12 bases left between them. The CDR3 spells CATSRGPGVDTEAFF. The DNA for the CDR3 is TGTGCCACCAGCAGAGGTCCGGGGGTGGACACTGAAGCTTTCTTT.

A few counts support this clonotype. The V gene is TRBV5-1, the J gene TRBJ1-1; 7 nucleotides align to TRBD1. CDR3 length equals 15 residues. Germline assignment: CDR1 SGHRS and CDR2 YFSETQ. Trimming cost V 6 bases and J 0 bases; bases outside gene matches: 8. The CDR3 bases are TGCGCCAGCAATTTCGGGGGGACAGTGAACACTGAAGCTTTCTTT. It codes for CASNFGGTVNTEAFF.

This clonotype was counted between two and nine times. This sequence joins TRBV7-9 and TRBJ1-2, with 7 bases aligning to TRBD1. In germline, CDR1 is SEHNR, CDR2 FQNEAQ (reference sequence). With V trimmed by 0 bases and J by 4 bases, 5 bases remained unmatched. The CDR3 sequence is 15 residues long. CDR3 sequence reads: CASSLAMGQSYGYTF. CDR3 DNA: TGTGCCAGCAGCTTAGCGATGGGACAGAGCTATGGCTACACCTTC.

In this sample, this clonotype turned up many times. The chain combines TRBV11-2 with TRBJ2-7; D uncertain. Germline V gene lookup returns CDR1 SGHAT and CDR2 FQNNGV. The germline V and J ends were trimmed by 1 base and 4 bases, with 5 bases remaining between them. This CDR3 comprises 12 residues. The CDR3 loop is CASSLALYEQYF. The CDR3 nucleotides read TGTGCCAGCAGCTTAGCGCTGTACGAGCAGTACTTC.

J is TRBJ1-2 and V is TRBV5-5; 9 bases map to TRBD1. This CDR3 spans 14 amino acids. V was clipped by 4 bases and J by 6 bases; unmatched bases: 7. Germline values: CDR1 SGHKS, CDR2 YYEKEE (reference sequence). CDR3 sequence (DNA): TGTGCCAGCAGCATCCCCGGGACAGGGAATGGCTACACCTTC. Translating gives CASSIPGTGNGYTF. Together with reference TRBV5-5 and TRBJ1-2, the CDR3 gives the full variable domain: DAGVTQSPTHLIKTRGQQVTLRCSPISGHKSVSWYQQVLGQGPQFIFQYYEKEERGRGNFPDRFSARQFPNYSSELNVNALLLGDSALYLCASSIPGTGNGYTFGSGTRLTVV.

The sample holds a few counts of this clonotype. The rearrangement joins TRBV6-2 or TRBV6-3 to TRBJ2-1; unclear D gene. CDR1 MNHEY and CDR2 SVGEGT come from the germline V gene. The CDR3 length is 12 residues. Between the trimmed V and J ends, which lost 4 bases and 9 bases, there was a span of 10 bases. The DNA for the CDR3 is TGTGCCAGCAGTTCGTCGTTCGGTGAGCAGTTCTTC. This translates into CASSSSFGEQFF.

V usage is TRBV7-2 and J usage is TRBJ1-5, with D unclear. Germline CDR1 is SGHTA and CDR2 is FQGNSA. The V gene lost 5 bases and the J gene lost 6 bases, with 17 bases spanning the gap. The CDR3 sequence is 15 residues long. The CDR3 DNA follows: TGTGCCAGCAGCCGAGGACGTCTTGTCGGTCAGCCCCAGCATTTT. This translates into CASSRGRLVGQPQHF.

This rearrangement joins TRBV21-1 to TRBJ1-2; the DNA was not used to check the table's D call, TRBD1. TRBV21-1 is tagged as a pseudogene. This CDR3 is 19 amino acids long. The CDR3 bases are TGTGCCAGCAGCAAAGGGGCCCGGGACAGGCTTATCGCCAACTATGGCTACACCTTC. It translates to CASSKGARDRLIANYGYTF.

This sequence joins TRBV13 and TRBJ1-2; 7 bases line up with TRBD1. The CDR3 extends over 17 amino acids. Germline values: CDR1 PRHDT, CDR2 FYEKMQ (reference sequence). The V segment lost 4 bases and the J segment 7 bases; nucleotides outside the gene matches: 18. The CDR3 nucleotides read TGTGCCAGCAGCTCCCGTCGGACAGGCTCGATGGCCCCTGGCTACACCTTC. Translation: CASSSRRTGSMAPGYTF.

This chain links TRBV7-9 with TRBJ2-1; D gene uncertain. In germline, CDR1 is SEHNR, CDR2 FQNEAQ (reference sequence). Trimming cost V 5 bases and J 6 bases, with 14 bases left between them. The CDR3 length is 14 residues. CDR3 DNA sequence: TGTGCCAGCAGCCCAAAGACCCTTCCCAATGAGCAGTTCTTC. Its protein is CASSPKTLPNEQFF.

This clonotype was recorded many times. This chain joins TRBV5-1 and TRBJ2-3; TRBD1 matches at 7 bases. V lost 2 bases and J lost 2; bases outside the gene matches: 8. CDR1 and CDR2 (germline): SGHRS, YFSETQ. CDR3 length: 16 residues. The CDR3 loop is CASSFGDRPFTDTQYF. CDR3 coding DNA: TGCGCCAGCAGCTTTGGGGACAGACCTTTCACAGATACGCAGTATTTT.

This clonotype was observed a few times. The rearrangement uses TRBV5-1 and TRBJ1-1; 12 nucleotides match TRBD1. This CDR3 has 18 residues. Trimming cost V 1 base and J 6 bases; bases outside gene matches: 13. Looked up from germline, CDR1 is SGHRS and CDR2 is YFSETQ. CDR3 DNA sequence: TGCGCCAGCAGCTTGTGGGGACAGGGGGCCGGGAACGGGTCTGAAGCTTTCTTT. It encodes CASSLWGQGAGNGSEAFF.

The CDR3 is CASSPRVYSATSDTQYF. The CDR3 nucleotides read TGTGCCAGCAGTCCCAGAGTTTATTCCGCGACCTCAGATACGCAGTATTTT. The chain carries TRBV12-3 or TRBV12-4 and TRBJ2-3; D uncertain. This CDR3 spans 17 amino acids. Trimming stripped 5 bases from V and 4 bases from J, with 22 bases between.

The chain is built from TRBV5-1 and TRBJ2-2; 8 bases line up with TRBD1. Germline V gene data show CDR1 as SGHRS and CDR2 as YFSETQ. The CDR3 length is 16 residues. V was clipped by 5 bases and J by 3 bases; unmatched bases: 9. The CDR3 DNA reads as TGCGCCAGCAGTATGACAGGGGTTCGGGACACCGGGGAGCTGTTTTTT. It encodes CASSMTGVRDTGELFF.